Following are 15 T cell receptor beta chains from one sample sequenced in a study of cytomegalovirus exposure and HLA in healthy donors. The table came from immunoSEQ multiplex PCR; TCRdb's copy has only in-frame clones and leaves some out. The sample includes roughly 150,000 clones, nearly 90% of them seen just once. The sample was PBMCs. The receptor set was obtained from a woman between 18 and 29 years old in good health and CMV-seropositive.

This chain connects TRBV5-6 to TRBJ2-3, with 10 bases matching TRBD2. Trimming took 2 bases from V and 6 from J; bases not matched to a gene: 6. Germline V CDR1 and CDR2: SGHDT, YYEEEE. The CDR3 contains 15 residues. CDR3 loop: CASSLTSGIRDTQYF. As DNA, the CDR3 is TGTGCCAGCAGCTTAACTAGCGGGATTAGGGATACGCAGTATTTT. The whole variable domain, filled in from reference TRBV5-6 and TRBJ2-3, reads DAGVTQSPTHLIKTRGQQVTLRCSPKSGHDTVSWYQQALGQGPQFIFQYYEEEERQRGNFPDRFSGHQFPNYSSELNVNALLLGDSALYLCASSLTSGIRDTQYFGPGTRLTVL.

V gene TRBV30 combines with J gene TRBJ2-5; 7 bases agree with TRBD2. The CDR3 spans 15 residues. Germline CDR1 and CDR2: GTSNPN and SVGIG (reference sequence). The junction had 12 bases not matched to a gene; V was cut back by 4 bases and J by 4 bases. The CDR3 loop is CAWTGSGLNPETQYF. CDR3 nucleotides: TGTGCCTGGACGGGGTCGGGACTAAATCCAGAGACCCAGTACTTC.

The chain uses TRBV25-1 and TRBJ2-5, with D possibly matching TRBD1 (6 bases). V was shortened by 3 bases and J by 5 bases, with 13 bases between the two germline ends. Germline values: CDR1 MGHDK, CDR2 SYGVNS. This CDR3 region has 14 residues. CDR3 in amino acids: CASSDSRGGETQYF. As DNA, the CDR3 is TGTGCCAGCAGTGACTCCAGGGGTGGGGAGACCCAGTACTTC.

This sequence joins TRBV9 and TRBJ2-1; 7 bases are shared with TRBD2. Germline trimming cut 1 base from V and 9 bases from J; bases unmatched to any gene: 7. Germline V gives CDR1 SGDLS, CDR2 YYNGEE. The CDR3 extends over 14 amino acids. The CDR3 loop is CASSVRTERGEQFF. The CDR3 nucleotides read TGTGCCAGCAGCGTAAGGACCGAGCGGGGTGAGCAGTTCTTC.

The chain has TRBV7-2 and TRBJ1-1, with D hard to call. CDR3 length: 13 amino acids. Germline loops: CDR1 SGHTA, CDR2 FQGNSA. The V and J ends lost 1 base and 10 bases respectively, with 13 bases between them. The CDR3 spells CASSLVSGVGAFF. Written as DNA, the CDR3 is TGTGCCAGCAGCTTAGTATCTGGAGTGGGAGCTTTCTTT.

V and J are TRBV7-9 and TRBJ2-7, with D maybe TRBD1 (6 bases). The CDR3 sequence is 14 residues long. Germline V lookup: CDR1 SEHNR, CDR2 FQNEAQ (reference sequence). V was shortened by 5 bases and J by 4 bases, with 15 bases between the two germline ends. DNA for the CDR3: TGTGCCAGCAGCACAACAGGGCGTGGGTACGAGCAGTACTTC. Amino acids: CASSTTGRGYEQYF. The variable domain in full, completed from reference TRBV7-9 and TRBJ2-7, reads DTGVSQNPRHKITKRGQNVTFRCDPISEHNRLYWYRQTLGQGPEFLTYFQNEAQLEKSRLLSDRFSAERPKGSFSTLEIQRTEQGDSAMYLCASSTTGRGYEQYFGPGTRLTVT.

This clone has just one count. The rearrangement joins TRBV14 to TRBJ2-3; 7 bases match TRBD2. Germline lookup yields CDR1 SGHDN and CDR2 FVKESK. The CDR3 runs to 16 residues. The V gene end was trimmed by 3 bases and the J gene end by 1 base; junction bases not matched to a gene: 7. CDR3 nucleotide sequence: TGTGCCAGCAGCCAGATGCGAGGGAGGGGCACAGATACGCAGTATTTT. It encodes CASSQMRGRGTDTQYF.

V and J are TRBV6-1 and TRBJ1-4; possibly TRBD1 for D (6 bases). This CDR3 region has 15 residues. Germline V gene lookup returns CDR1 MNHNS and CDR2 SASEGT. The V end lost 7 bases, the J end lost 0 bases, and 12 bases lay between the germline ends. The CDR3 DNA sequence: TGTGCCAGCATGGGGAGGGGGGCAACTAATGAAAAACTGTTTTTT. Encoded protein: CASMGRGATNEKLFF.

This clone was seen only once. The chain couples TRBV7-9 to TRBJ2-7, with 12 bases matching TRBD2. J lost 7 bases, V lost 6 bases, and 7 bases had no gene match. Germline CDR1 and CDR2: SEHNR and FQNEAQ (reference sequence). The CDR3 contains 14 residues. The CDR3 DNA reads as TGTGCCAGCAGATCCACAGGACTAGCGGGGGAGCAGTACTTC. Protein sequence: CASRSTGLAGEQYF.

The V and J genes are TRBV7-9 and TRBJ1-5, with TRBD1 matching 7 bases. V lost 4 bases, J lost 0 bases, and 3 bases stayed unmatched. The CDR3 length is 15 residues. Germline loops: CDR1 SEHNR, CDR2 FQNEAQ (reference sequence). The CDR3 sequence is CASSYGTVSNQPQHF. CDR3 nucleotide sequence: TGTGCCAGCAGCTACGGGACAGTTAGCAATCAGCCCCAGCATTTT.

The chain combines TRBV6-4 with TRBJ2-1, with TRBD2 identical over 9 bases. Germline V gene data show CDR1 as MRHNA and CDR2 as SNTAGT. V was clipped by 5 bases and J by 3 bases; unmatched bases: 5. The CDR3 consists of 15 residues. The CDR3 bases are TGTGCCAGCAGTCCCGGGACTAGCAGCTACAATGAGCAGTTCTTC. Its translation is CASSPGTSSYNEQFF.

This chain joins TRBV5-1 and TRBJ2-7, with 11 bases matching TRBD2. Trimming removed 4 bases from V and 5 bases from J; junction bases left unmatched: 11. From germline, CDR1 is SGHRS and CDR2 YFSETQ. The CDR3 consists of 16 residues. CDR3 nucleotide sequence: TGCGCCAGCAGCCGCGCCTTTACTAGCGGGGGTAACGAGCAGTACTTC. Its protein is CASSRAFTSGGNEQYF.

This chain links TRBV6-5 with TRBJ2-7; 9 bases fit TRBD2. J gave up 4 bases and V 10 bases, and 11 bases lay outside the gene matches. This CDR3 spans 14 amino acids. Germline lookup yields CDR1 MNHEY and CDR2 SVGAGI. This chain's CDR3 is CATKEGLASYEQYF. In nucleotides, the CDR3 is TGTGCCACCAAAGAGGGACTAGCTTCTTACGAGCAGTACTTC.

CDR3 bases: TGCGCCAGCAGCCACGGAGCGGGGGAGACCCAGTACTTC. Translating it yields CASSHGAGETQYF. The rearrangement uses TRBV5-1 and TRBJ2-5; 7 bases fit TRBD2. J was trimmed by 5 bases and V by 4 bases; bases with no gene match: 5. Germline-derived CDR1 and CDR2 are SGHRS and YFSETQ. The CDR3 runs to 13 residues. The whole variable domain, filled in from reference TRBV5-1 and TRBJ2-5, reads KAGVTQTPRYLIKTRGQQVTLSCSPISGHRSVSWYQQTPGQGLQFLFEYFSETQRNKGNFPGRFSGRQFSNSRSEMNVSTLELGDSALYLCASSHGAGETQYFGPGTRLLVL.

This chain uses TRBV7-8 with TRBJ2-5; unclear D gene. V lost 8 bases to trimming and J lost 4 bases, with 14 bases between them. Germline CDR1 SGHVS, CDR2 FQNEAQ. CDR3 length: 13 residues. The CDR3 bases are TGTGCCAGCTCCGGGTACGCGCGAGAGACCCAGTACTTC. Its translation is CASSGYARETQYF. Full variable domain (missing parts from reference TRBV7-8 and TRBJ2-5): GAGVSQSPRYKVAKRGQDVALRCDPISGHVSLFWYQQALGQGPEFLTYFQNEAQLDKSGLPSDRFFAERPEGSVSTLKIQRTQQEDSAVYLCASSGYARETQYFGPGTRLLVL.